The present TCR beta chain was sequenced within a study of blood T cell repertoires in COVID-19. Measured with immunoSEQ multiplex PCR; TCRdb has only the in-frame clones, and not every one. The data hold around 230,000 clones, with roughly 80% observed a single time. Per germline, CDR1 LNHNV and CDR2 YYDKDF (reference sequence). The CDR3 is made up of 15 amino acids. Trimming removed 9 bases from V and 6 bases from J; junction bases left unmatched: 11. In this sample, this clone turned up once. V usage is TRBV15 and J usage is TRBJ1-2; 12 positions agree with TRBD1. Sequenced material: peripheral blood. This receptor was taken from a woman of 80 years or more with acute or convalescent COVID-19. CDR3 coding DNA: TGTGCCACTACCGGGACAGGGGGCTTAAGAAATGGCTACACCTTC. Translation gives CATTGTGGLRNGYTF.